This section outlines one TCR beta chain sequence together with its context. This CDR3 region has 12 residues. Germline loops: CDR1 SGHKS, CDR2 YYEKEE (reference sequence). Deletions cut 4 bases from V and 4 bases from J, with 9 bases between. This entry comes from a study of CD8+ T cells in alopecia areata. Isolated RNA was reverse transcribed into cDNA used as the sequencing template. The protocol was immunoSEQ multiplex PCR, while the TCRdb copy is restricted to in-frame clones and leaves out a portion. The sample holds some 56,000 clones, about 96% seen once. The V call is TRBV5-5, the J call TRBJ2-7; D is possibly TRBD1 (6 bases). This material consisted of CD8+ T cells sorted from blood, taken at week 0. This receptor was obtained from a human donor with alopecia areata. CDR3 in amino acids: CASSLGQYEQYF. CDR3 bases: TGTGCCAGCAGCCTTGGACAGTACGAGCAGTACTTC. Full variable domain (outside the CDR3, taken from reference TRBV5-5 and TRBJ2-7): DAGVTQSPTHLIKTRGQQVTLRCSPISGHKSVSWYQQVLGQGPQFIFQYYEKEERGRGNFPDRFSARQFPNYSSELNVNALLLGDSALYLCASSLGQYEQYFGPGTRLTVT.